The TCR beta chain described here comes from a study of blood T cell repertoires in COVID-19. Sequencing used immunoSEQ multiplex PCR; TCRdb keeps in-frame clones, though not all of them. Of just over 300,000 clones listed, roughly 90% were seen once; the top ten hold more than 2%. V shed 0 bases, J shed 8 bases, and the junction held 4 bases outside the gene matches. The length of the CDR3 is 15 residues. The germline V gene has CDR1 MNHEY and CDR2 SVGAGI. This clone is a singleton in its sample. This sequence joins TRBV6-5 and TRBJ2-1; TRBD2 aligns across 10 bases. The clonotype comes from a man aged 18 to 29 with active or convalescent COVID-19. The specimen sequenced was peripheral blood. The DNA of the CDR3 is TGTGCCAGCAGTTACTCGACTAGCGGGCAGTATGAGCAGTTCTTC. This gives the protein CASSYSTSGQYEQFF.